This T cell receptor (beta chain) derives from a study of blood T cell repertoires in COVID-19. Study in general: PBMCs, B-cell-depleted T cells, or T cells were the source of the cDNA or gDNA that made up the material.

CDR3 length equals 15 residues. V was pared by 1 base and J by 6 bases, with 16 bases between. The germline gives CDR1 LGHDT, CDR2 YNNKEL (reference sequence). Seattle patients were enrolled during active infection and followed longitudinally. Source study methods: Estimated nucleated cell counts came from reference gene primer amplification. Profiled with immunoSEQ multiplex PCR; TCRdb holds only in-frame clones, not every one. V, J and clone size are taken as reported in that table, and D and trimming were inferred from the DNA itself. The sample consists of roughly 220,000 clones, roughly 76% of them appearing once.

The TCR was taken from a woman at least 80 years old with COVID-19, enrolled during active disease. Specimen: peripheral blood. This chain connects TRBV3-1 (or the pseudogene TRBV3-2) to TRBJ2-7; a possible D gene is TRBD1 (6 bases). DNA of the CDR3: TGTGCCAGCAGCCAAGGGGGAGTCAGGGGAGTCGAGCAGTACTTC. Translated: CASSQGGVRGVEQYF.